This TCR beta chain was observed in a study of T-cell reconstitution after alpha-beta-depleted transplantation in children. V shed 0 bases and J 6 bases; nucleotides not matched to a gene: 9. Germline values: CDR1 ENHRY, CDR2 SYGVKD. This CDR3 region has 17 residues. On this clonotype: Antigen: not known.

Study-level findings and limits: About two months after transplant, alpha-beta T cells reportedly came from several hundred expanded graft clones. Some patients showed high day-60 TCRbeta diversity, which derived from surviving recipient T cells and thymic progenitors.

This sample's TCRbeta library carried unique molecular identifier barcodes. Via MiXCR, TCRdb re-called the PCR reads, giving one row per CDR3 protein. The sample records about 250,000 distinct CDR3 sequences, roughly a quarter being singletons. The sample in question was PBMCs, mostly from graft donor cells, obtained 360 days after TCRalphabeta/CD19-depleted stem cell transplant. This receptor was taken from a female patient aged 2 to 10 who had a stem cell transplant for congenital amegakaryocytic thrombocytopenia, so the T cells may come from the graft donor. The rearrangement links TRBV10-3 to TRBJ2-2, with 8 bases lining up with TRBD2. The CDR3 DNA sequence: TGTGCCATCAGTGAGTCGCGGGGACTAGGGTTCGCCGGGGAGCTGTTTTTT. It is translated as CAISESRGLGFAGELFF.